These 6 T cell receptor beta chains were all obtained from the same sample, sequenced in a study of OX40 agonist ivuxolimab in advanced cancers. Libraries were prepared by immunoSEQ multiplex PCR; TCRdb keeps only in-frame clonotypes and omits some of them. The sample yields about 65,000 clones, over 85% seen once. The specimen was CD4+ or CD8+ T cells sorted from blood, collected in a trial of the OX40 agonist ivuxolimab. These receptors all stem from an adult with an advanced solid tumor such as melanoma, head and neck, liver or kidney cancer.

The chain has TRBV4-1 and TRBJ2-1; D is undetermined. The CDR3 sequence is 15 residues long. The V end lost 1 base, the J end lost 3 bases, and 10 bases lay between the germline ends. Germline lookup yields CDR1 MGHRA and CDR2 YSYEKL. CDR3 coding DNA: TGCGCCAGCAGCCAAGCTACAGATTTCTACAATGAGCAGTTCTTC. The encoded protein is CASSQATDFYNEQFF.

This chain joins TRBV6-1 and TRBJ1-6; 7 positions agree with TRBD1. Germline CDR1 MNHNS, CDR2 SASEGT. The junction had 8 bases not matched to a gene; V was cut back by 5 bases and J by 7 bases. The CDR3 is 15 amino acids. The CDR3 sequence is CASSTGQARNSPLHF. CDR3 bases: TGTGCCAGCAGTACCGGACAGGCCCGGAATTCACCCCTCCACTTT.

The rearrangement uses TRBV5-6 and TRBJ1-6; D might be TRBD1 (6 bases). The CDR3 length is 15 residues. Germline values: CDR1 SGHDT, CDR2 YYEEEE. With 4 bases removed from V and 6 bases from J, the gap between germline ends came to 14 bases. CDR3 amino acids: CASSAWDTGNSPLHF. The DNA for the CDR3 is TGTGCCAGCAGCGCGTGGGACACCGGTAATTCACCCCTCCACTTT.

The V and J genes are TRBV4-2 and TRBJ2-3, with D perhaps TRBD2 (6 bases). Per germline, CDR1 LGHNA and CDR2 YNFKEQ. The V and J ends lost 4 bases and 4 bases respectively, with 18 bases between them. The CDR3 has 16 amino acids. This CDR3 reads CASSPTWGGEADTQYF. CDR3 coding DNA: TGTGCCAGCAGCCCTACGTGGGGAGGTGAGGCAGATACGCAGTATTTT.

The chain links TRBV6-5 to TRBJ2-1; possibly TRBD2 for D (6 bases). Trimming removed 7 bases at V and 2 bases at J, with 12 bases between. The CDR3 is 14 residues long. Germline CDR1 MNHEY, CDR2 SVGAGI. Here the CDR3 reads CASMPGRTYNEQFF. For the CDR3, the DNA is TGTGCCAGCATGCCCGGGAGAACCTACAATGAGCAGTTCTTC.

This chain uses TRBV5-1 with TRBJ2-7, with D maybe TRBD1 (5 bases). Germline V gene sequence: CDR1 SGHRS, CDR2 YFSETQ. V was cut by 0 bases and J by 2 bases, with 9 bases left in between. The CDR3 sequence is 14 residues long. CDR3 protein: CASSLERQTYEQYF. DNA of the CDR3: TGCGCCAGCAGCTTGGAGCGACAGACCTACGAGCAGTACTTC.